Only a few counts were recorded for the clone carrying this TCR beta chain. Germline CDR1 is SGHTA and CDR2 is FQGNSA. The ends lost 6 bases at V and 0 bases at J; junction bases unmatched: 7. The CDR3 is made up of 16 amino acids. This sample stems from a study of blood T cells in healthy people across ages. Next came a second PCR, run for about 7 to 12 cycles, which used a sample-barcoded 5' primer along with a J-beta primer mix. One entry per CDR3 protein, called by TCRdb with MiXCR from the 5' RACE reads. This repertoire shows 1.5 million or so distinct CDR3 sequences, 42% found once; its top ten account for 6.5% to 10%.

Sample: blood. This chain uses TRBV7-2 with TRBJ2-3; 9 nucleotides match TRBD2. This clonotype was sampled from a young woman in good health. The CDR3 DNA is TGTGCCAGCAGGGACGGGCTAGCGGGGAGCACAGATACGCAGTATTTT. Its translation is CASRDGLAGSTDTQYF.